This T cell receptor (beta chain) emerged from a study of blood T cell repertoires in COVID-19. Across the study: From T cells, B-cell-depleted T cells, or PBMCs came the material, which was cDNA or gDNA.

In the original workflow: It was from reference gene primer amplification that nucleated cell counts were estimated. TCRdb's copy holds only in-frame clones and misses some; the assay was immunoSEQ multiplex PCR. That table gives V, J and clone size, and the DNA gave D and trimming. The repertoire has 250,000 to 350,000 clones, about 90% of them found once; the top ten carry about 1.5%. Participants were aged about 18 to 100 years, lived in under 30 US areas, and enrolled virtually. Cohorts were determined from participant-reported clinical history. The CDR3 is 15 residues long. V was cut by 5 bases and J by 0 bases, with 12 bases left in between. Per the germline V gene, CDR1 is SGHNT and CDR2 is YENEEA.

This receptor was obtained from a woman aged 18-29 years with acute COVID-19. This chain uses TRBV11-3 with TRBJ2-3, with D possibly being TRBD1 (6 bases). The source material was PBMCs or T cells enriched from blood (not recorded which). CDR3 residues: CASSQQGLSTDTQYF. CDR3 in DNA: TGTGCCAGCAGCCAACAGGGTCTTAGCACAGATACGCAGTATTTT.